This section outlines one T cell receptor (beta chain) sequence together with its context. This CDR3 is built from 17 residues. Per germline, CDR1 MGHRA and CDR2 YSYEKL. V lost 1 base to trimming and J lost 7 bases; unmatched junction nucleotides: 13. The sample is drawn from a study of T cell responses to AZD1222 COVID-19 vaccine. Only in-frame clones appear in the TCRdb table, and some are missing; sequencing was by immunoSEQ multiplex PCR. The sample includes approximately 140,000 clones, 90% of them seen just once. This TCR was sampled from an adult who received the AZD1222 COVID-19 vaccine. The sample here was peripheral blood, taken 28 days after the second AZD1222 dose. V and J are TRBV4-1 and TRBJ2-1; 7 bases map to TRBD2. CDR3 DNA sequence: TGCGCCAGCAGCCAAGCAATTAGTAGCGGCGGGGGTAATGAGCAGTTCTTC. As protein: CASSQAISSGGGNEQFF.